One sample yielded the 18 T cell receptor beta chains listed below, sequenced in a study of early T cells in non-severe SARS-CoV-2 infection. A single record per CDR3 protein comes from TCRdb applying MiXCR to the 5' RACE reads. The table shows 70,000 or so distinct CDR3 sequences, with approximately 12% occurring only once. The source material was whole blood. These receptors originate from an adult who was a healthcare worker with PCR-confirmed SARS-CoV-2 infection or an uninfected control (not recorded which).

In this sample, this clonotype turned up a few times. The J gene is TRBJ1-1, the V gene TRBV29-1; D is undetermined. Germline V lookup: CDR1 SQVTM, CDR2 ANQGSEA. Trimming cost V 6 bases and J 12 bases, with 14 bases left between them. CDR3 length: 10 amino acids. The CDR3 reads CSVSGLETFF. The CDR3, as DNA: TGCAGCGTCTCAGGACTAGAAACTTTCTTT.

This clonotype was seen at least ten times. The V gene is TRBV7-9, the J gene TRBJ2-7; D gene ambiguous. This CDR3 has 11 amino acids. V was clipped by 2 bases and J by 7 bases, with 6 bases between them. Germline V gives CDR1 SEHNR, CDR2 FQNEAQ (reference sequence). The DNA of the CDR3 is TGTGCCAGCAGCTTATCGCAAGAGCAGTACTTC. Residues: CASSLSQEQYF.

This clonotype has ten or more counts. V is TRBV9 and J is TRBJ2-1, with D uncertain. With 4 bases removed from V and 5 bases from J, the gap between germline ends came to 19 bases. The CDR3 has 16 amino acids. Germline V CDR1 and CDR2: SGDLS, YYNGEE. The CDR3 spells CASSPLPGSRNNEQFF. The DNA for the CDR3 is TGTGCCAGCAGCCCCCTTCCAGGAAGTAGGAACAATGAGCAGTTCTTC.

The V gene is TRBV20-1, the J gene TRBJ2-1; tentatively, D is TRBD1 or TRBD2 (5 bases each). This CDR3 is built from 12 residues. Looked up from germline, CDR1 is DFQATT and CDR2 is SNEGSKA (reference sequence). Deletions cut 1 base from V and 5 bases from J, with 6 bases between. CDR3 protein: CSARVGDNEQFF. The CDR3, as DNA: TGCAGTGCTAGAGTGGGGGACAATGAGCAGTTCTTC.

The chain carries TRBV9 and TRBJ2-7; D possibly matches TRBD1 or TRBD2 (5 bases each). The germline V gene encodes CDR1 SGDLS and CDR2 YYNGEE. The CDR3 consists of 14 residues. Trimming pared 3 bases from V and 6 bases from J, leaving 16 bases between. CDR3 DNA: TGTGCCAGCAGCGCCAGGGCGGCGGGCGTCGAGCAGTACTTC. This sequence encodes CASSARAAGVEQYF.

Many counts were recorded for this clonotype. The chain combines TRBV3-1 with TRBJ2-1, with a weak D call TRBD2 (6 bases). The germline V gene has CDR1 LGHDT and CDR2 YNNKEL (reference sequence). The CDR3 loop spans 16 amino acids. The V end lost 1 base, the J end lost 4 bases, and 14 bases lay between the germline ends. The CDR3 DNA follows: TGTGCCAGCAGCCAAGGTGGGGCAGGGAGGTACAATGAGCAGTTCTTC. Residues: CASSQGGAGRYNEQFF.

The chain is built from TRBV11-2 and TRBJ2-7; 10 positions agree with TRBD1. The germline V gene encodes CDR1 SGHAT and CDR2 FQNNGV. CDR3 length: 15 amino acids. The trim removed 4 bases at V and 2 bases at J, leaving 5 bases unmatched. The CDR3 sequence is CASSSQDRGAYEQYF. Here the CDR3 DNA reads TGTGCCAGCAGCTCACAGGACAGGGGGGCCTACGAGCAGTACTTC.

In its sample, this clonotype was seen many times. The genes are TRBV6-6 and TRBJ2-5, with 12 bases aligning to TRBD2. Germline lookup yields CDR1 MNHNY and CDR2 SVGAGI (reference sequence). CDR3 length: 18 amino acids. V gave up 2 bases and J gave up 3 bases; unmatched junction bases: 10. CDR3 loop: CASSYTTSGGETEETQYF. DNA for the CDR3: TGTGCCAGCAGTTACACGACTAGCGGGGGCGAAACCGAAGAGACCCAGTACTTC.

This clonotype came up many times. The chain has TRBV24-1 and TRBJ2-2, with TRBD1 identical over 9 bases. The CDR3 covers 14 residues. Looked up from germline, CDR1 is KGHDR and CDR2 is SFDVKD. With V trimmed by 9 bases and J by 2 bases, 3 bases remained unmatched. The CDR3 DNA reads as TGTGCCACCGGGACAGGGTTTAACACCGGGGAGCTGTTTTTT. Translating gives CATGTGFNTGELFF.

At least ten counts were recorded for this clonotype. The CDR3: CASSPGQGLDQPQHF. CDR3 nucleotide sequence: TGTGCCAGCAGCCCTGGACAGGGCTTAGATCAGCCCCAGCATTTT. The rearrangement uses TRBV7-2 and TRBJ1-5; TRBD1 matches at 8 bases. The germline V gene has CDR1 SGHTA and CDR2 FQGNSA. The junction had 8 bases not matched to a gene; V was cut back by 5 bases and J by 5 bases. This CDR3 region has 15 residues.

This clonotype has ten or more counts. The genes are TRBV12-3 or TRBV12-4 and TRBJ2-7; possibly TRBD1 or TRBD2 for D (7 bases each). V was trimmed by 3 bases and J by 3 bases, leaving 18 bases between them. This CDR3 is 16 amino acids long. The DNA for the CDR3 is TGTGCCAGCAGTTTCGGGGACAGCGGGGAGCACTACGAGCAGTACTTC. It codes for CASSFGDSGEHYEQYF.

This clonotype was seen at least ten times. V and J are TRBV11-2 and TRBJ2-5; D unresolved. V lost 3 bases and J 0 bases, leaving 14 bases between the germline ends. This CDR3 is 16 amino acids long. CDR1 is SGHAT and CDR2 is FQNNGV in the germline V gene. The CDR3 here is CASSLASVGYQETQYF. In DNA, the CDR3 is TGTGCCAGCAGCTTGGCCTCCGTAGGGTACCAAGAGACCCAGTACTTC. Together with reference TRBV11-2 and TRBJ2-5, the CDR3 gives the full variable domain: EAGVAQSPRYKIIEKRQSVAFWCNPISGHATLYWYQQILGQGPKLLIQFQNNGVVDDSQLPKDRFSAERLKGVDSTLKIQPAKLEDSAVYLCASSLASVGYQETQYFGPGTRLLVL.

This clonotype showed up many times. V and J are TRBV6-1 and TRBJ1-5; D is unresolved. Trimming left V 3 bases short and J 7 bases short, with 10 bases between. The CDR3 totals 13 residues. CDR1 MNHNS and CDR2 SASEGT come from the germline V gene. CDR3 sequence reads: CASSDGGGQPQHF. CDR3 sequence (DNA): TGTGCCAGCAGTGATGGAGGAGGCCAGCCCCAGCATTTT.

This clonotype was counted at least ten times. J is TRBJ2-6 and V is TRBV5-1; D could derive from TRBD1 or TRBD2 (5 bases each). From germline, CDR1 is SGHRS and CDR2 YFSETQ. V lost 6 bases and J lost 0, with 13 bases in between. CDR3 length equals 16 residues. Here the CDR3 reads CASIGDVRSGANVLTF. The CDR3 nucleotides are TGCGCCAGCATCGGGGACGTTCGCTCTGGGGCCAACGTCCTGACTTTC.

The J gene is TRBJ2-7, the V gene TRBV5-6, with TRBD2 matching 7 bases. V was clipped by 4 bases and J by 5 bases; unmatched bases: 15. Germline V gene data show CDR1 as SGHDT and CDR2 as YYEEEE. The CDR3 contains 16 residues. CDR3 loop: CASSKNPSGPRHEQYF. The DNA of the CDR3 is TGTGCCAGCAGCAAAAACCCTAGCGGACCCCGCCACGAGCAGTACTTC.

In its sample, this clonotype was seen many times. The chain uses TRBV7-2 and TRBJ2-6, with TRBD2 as a possible D gene (7 bases). Germline-derived CDR1 and CDR2 are SGHTA and FQGNSA. The CDR3 has 18 amino acids. V dropped 5 bases and J dropped 2 bases, with 19 bases sitting between them. CDR3 loop: CASSPRSGGLTGANVLTF. The CDR3 DNA reads TGTGCCAGCAGCCCACGATCGGGGGGCTTAACTGGGGCCAACGTCCTGACTTTC. Full variable domain (missing parts from reference TRBV7-2 and TRBJ2-6): GAGVSQSPSNKVTEKGKDVELRCDPISGHTALYWYRQSLGQGLEFLIYFQGNSAPDKSGLPSDRFSAERTGGSVSTLTIQRTQQEDSAVYLCASSPRSGGLTGANVLTFGAGSRLTVL.

In regard to this clonotype: A read error may be the cause here, since a much bigger clone is one base away. The chain has TRBV20-1 and TRBJ1-1; D not certain. Germline values: CDR1 DFQATT, CDR2 SNEGSKA (reference sequence). CDR3 length equals 14 residues. The V gene lost 0 bases and the J gene lost 4 bases, with 12 bases spanning the gap. CDR3 sequence reads: CSARDSGTFTEAFF. The CDR3 nucleotides read TGCAGTGCTAGAGATAGCGGCACTTTCACTGAAGCTTTCTTT.

This clonotype was seen at least ten times. V gene TRBV7-2 combines with J gene TRBJ2-7; TRBD2 aligns across 7 bases. The CDR3 is 14 amino acids. CDR1 SGHTA and CDR2 FQGNSA come from the germline V gene. The V and J ends lost 1 base and 4 bases, in that order; junction bases with no gene match: 4. The CDR3 is CASSLGRGKYEQYF. The CDR3 DNA reads as TGTGCCAGCAGCTTAGGGCGGGGGAAGTACGAGCAGTACTTC.